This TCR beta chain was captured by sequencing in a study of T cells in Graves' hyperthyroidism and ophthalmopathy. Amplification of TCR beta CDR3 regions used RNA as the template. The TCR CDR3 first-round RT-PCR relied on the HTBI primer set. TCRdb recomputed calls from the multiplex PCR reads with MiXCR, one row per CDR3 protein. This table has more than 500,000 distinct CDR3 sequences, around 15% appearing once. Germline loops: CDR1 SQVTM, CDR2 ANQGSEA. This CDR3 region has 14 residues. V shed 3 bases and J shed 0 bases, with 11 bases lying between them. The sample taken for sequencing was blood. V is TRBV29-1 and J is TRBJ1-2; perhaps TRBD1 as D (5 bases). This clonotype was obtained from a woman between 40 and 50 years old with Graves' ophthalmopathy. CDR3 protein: CSVDQGAANYGYTF. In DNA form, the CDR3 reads TGCAGCGTTGATCAGGGCGCAGCTAACTATGGCTACACCTTC. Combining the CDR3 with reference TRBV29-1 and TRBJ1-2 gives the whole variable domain SAVISQKPSRDICQRGTSLTIQCQVDSQVTMMFWYRQQPGQSLTLIATANQGSEATYESGFVIDKFPISRPNLTFSTLTVSNMSPEDSSIYLCSVDQGAANYGYTFGSGTRLTVV.